This T cell receptor (beta chain) was found in a study of spatial heterogeneity in lung cancer. Study context: For tumor regions, TCR transcript counts showed a strong correlation with a T cell module score derived from matched bulk RNA-seq. Unique TCR and UMI combinations averaged more than ten appearances each in raw reads. Study outcomes and limitations: Mutation tallies in tumors tracked expanded intratumoral alpha and beta TCR counts.

This clonotype is medium-sized by share. Its antigen remains unknown. The time point was: sample taken at primary tumor resection. A total of under 80 untreated early-stage non-small cell lung cancer patients served as donors. Whole RNA obtained from tumor, nontumor lung or frozen PBMC underwent sequencing without sorting. The V gene end was trimmed by 1 base and the J gene end by 5 bases; junction bases not matched to a gene: 7. The germline V gene has CDR1 MDHEN and CDR2 SYDVKM. CDR3 length: 16 amino acids. TCRdb ran MiXCR on the 5' RACE reads and lists one entry per CDR3 protein. This table has roughly 990 distinct CDR3 sequences, 3.5% to 5% appearing once.

The TCR was taken from a male donor with early-stage non-small cell lung cancer. This chain connects TRBV28 to TRBJ2-3; 9 bases match TRBD2. The sample here was lung tumor tissue, taken at surgery. The CDR3, as DNA: TGTGCCAGCAGTTTATTTACTAGCGGGTCGAGAGATACGCAGTATTTT. Encoded protein: CASSLFTSGSRDTQYF.